This TCR beta chain was recorded in a study of T cells after yellow fever vaccination. General observations from the study: Weaker overall, the secondary response nonetheless peaked faster (day 5 versus 15).

For this clonotype: The antigen is unknown.

TCRdb used MiXCR to reprocess the 5' RACE reads, holding one entry per CDR3 protein. The data show about 580,000 distinct CDR3 sequences, with around 17% seen just once and about 18% held by the top ten. The input for sequencing was PBMCs, taken about 5 days after the first yellow fever vaccination. The clonotype was recovered from a man aged 18 to 30 who received the YFV17D yellow fever vaccine.

CDR3 coding DNA: TGTGCCTGGAGTGTATCGGACGTAAACGAGCAGTACTTC. Protein: CAWSVSDVNEQYF. The chain has TRBV30 and TRBJ2-7, with D hard to call. The germline V gene encodes CDR1 GTSNPN and CDR2 SVGIG (reference sequence). The CDR3 has 13 residues. Trimming shortened V by 0 bases and J by 5 bases, and 11 bases separated the two germline ends.